Following are 2 T cell receptor beta chains from one sample sequenced in a study of OX40 agonist ivuxolimab in advanced cancers. Using immunoSEQ multiplex PCR, the repertoire was profiled, and TCRdb retains in-frame clones only, with some absent. Of 25,000 to 35,000 clones detected, approximately 84% appear once; the ten largest clones hold 20% to 25%. The specimen comprised CD4+ or CD8+ T cells sorted from blood, sampled in a trial of the OX40 agonist ivuxolimab. The receptors shown here come from an adult with an advanced solid tumor such as melanoma, head and neck, liver or kidney cancer.

V usage is TRBV9 and J usage is TRBJ2-7, with D possibly TRBD1 on 7 matching bases. Trimming stripped 0 bases from V and 4 bases from J, with 11 bases between. This CDR3 has 14 residues. CDR1 is SGDLS and CDR2 is YYNGEE in the germline V gene. The CDR3: CASSVEGAGYEQYF. CDR3 bases: TGTGCCAGCAGCGTAGAGGGGGCGGGGTACGAGCAGTACTTC.

The chain recombines TRBV11-2 with TRBJ2-1, with a tentative D call TRBD2 (6 bases). Trimming shortened V by 2 bases and J by 13 bases, and 24 bases separated the two germline ends. Germline assignment: CDR1 SGHAT and CDR2 FQNNGV. This CDR3 is 16 amino acids long. CDR3 loop: CASSLRGTPAADGQFF. CDR3 bases: TGTGCCAGCAGCTTACGCGGGACCCCCGCCGCCGATGGACAGTTCTTC. Filled out from reference TRBV11-2 and TRBJ2-1, the complete variable domain reads EAGVAQSPRYKIIEKRQSVAFWCNPISGHATLYWYQQILGQGPKLLIQFQNNGVVDDSQLPKDRFSAERLKGVDSTLKIQPAKLEDSAVYLCASSLRGTPAADGQFFGPGTRLTVL.